This T cell receptor (beta chain) was documented in a study of glioma-infiltrating T cells. TCR alpha and beta CDR3 regions were amplified from RNA using iRepertoire nested multiplex PCR. TCRdb re-analysed the multiplex PCR reads in MiXCR, keeping a single row per CDR3 protein. The table shows roughly 42,000 distinct CDR3 sequences, with 20% to 25% occurring only once. CDR1 is SGHDT and CDR2 is YYEEEE in the germline V gene. Deletions cut 7 bases from V and 1 base from J, with 15 bases between. The CDR3 covers 14 residues. Input material: glioma tissue, nonneoplastic brain tissue, or PBMCs (not recorded which). V is TRBV5-6 and J is TRBJ2-7; the D gene could be TRBD1 or TRBD2 (5 bases each). The receptor was derived from a human donor with low-grade glioma or glioblastoma, undergoing nonglioma brain surgery, or in good health (not recorded which). The CDR3 DNA is TGTGCCAGCGGCCCGGGACCGGGTTCCTACGAGCAGTACTTC. It is translated as CASGPGPGSYEQYF.